This T cell receptor beta chain appears in the sequencing data of a study of cytomegalovirus exposure and HLA in healthy donors. The study ran its PCR with 60 Vbeta and 13 Jbeta primers. Assay: immunoSEQ multiplex PCR; the TCRdb copy retains only in-frame clones and omits some. This repertoire shows around 130,000 clones, about 9.4% found once; its top ten account for around 6.1%. Germline V CDR1 and CDR2: MNHEY, SVGAGI. The CDR3 runs 13 residues. Trimming took 2 bases from V and 8 from J, leaving 12 bases between them. Turning to this clone: Its cognate antigen is unknown.

General study results and limits: Most TCRs appeared rarely, but some public TCRs recurred in many donors. As a later analysis revealed, the rate of TCR association differed by HLA locus, with DRB1 most and HLA-C fewest.

This clonotype originated in a woman aged 40-49 years in good health and CMV-seropositive. Specimen: PBMCs. V gene TRBV6-5 combines with J gene TRBJ1-1; D is perhaps TRBD1 (5 bases). CDR3 amino acids: CASSYTQGGEAFF. The CDR3 nucleotides are TGTGCCAGCAGTTACACTCAGGGAGGCGAAGCTTTCTTT.